One sample yielded the 25 T cell receptor beta chains listed below, sequenced in a study of human thymus T cells. The repertoire was sequenced with immunoSEQ multiplex PCR; TCRdb's copy has only in-frame clones and lacks some. The sample consists of some 44,000 clones, approximately 95% of them appearing once. Specimen: blood. The receptors here all came from a girl in the first two years of life with a congenital heart defect but otherwise immunologically healthy.

V and J are TRBV19 and TRBJ2-1, with unresolved D. Germline-derived CDR1 and CDR2 are LNHDA and SQIVND (reference sequence). The CDR3 has 16 residues. Deletions cut 0 bases from V and 0 bases from J, with 9 bases between. The CDR3 DNA is TGTGCCAGTAGTATAGATGGTCAGAGCTCCTACAATGAGCAGTTCTTC. This translates into CASSIDGQSSYNEQFF.

V usage is TRBV5-6 and J usage is TRBJ1-3; no clear D. V was clipped by 2 bases and J by 0 bases, with 15 bases between them. The germline gives CDR1 SGHDT, CDR2 YYEEEE. The CDR3 extends over 17 amino acids. Written as DNA, the CDR3 is TGTGCCAGCAGCTTATCTGGCAGACCAAACTCTGGAAACACCATATATTTT. This gives the protein CASSLSGRPNSGNTIYF.

The genes are TRBV7-2 and TRBJ2-1; D not certain. This CDR3 is built from 13 residues. CDR1 and CDR2 from the germline V gene are SGHTA and FQGNSA. With 3 bases removed from V and 2 bases from J, the gap between germline ends came to 5 bases. The CDR3 is CASSFDTYNEQFF. The CDR3 region has the DNA TGTGCCAGCAGCTTTGACACCTACAATGAGCAGTTCTTC.

This clone showed up just once. This rearrangement joins TRBV5-1 to TRBJ2-7; 7 bases match TRBD2. Germline V lookup: CDR1 SGHRS, CDR2 YFSETQ. CDR3 length: 14 residues. The trim removed 1 base at V and 2 bases at J, leaving 3 bases unmatched. DNA of the CDR3: TGCGCCAGCAGCTTGATAGCGGGTCCCTACGAGCAGTACTTC. It translates to CASSLIAGPYEQYF.

This chain joins TRBV7-9 and TRBJ2-3; 11 bases line up with TRBD2. The CDR3 has 16 residues. Trimming removed 5 bases from V and 4 bases from J; junction bases left unmatched: 8. The V gene's germline CDR1 is SEHNR and CDR2 FQNEAQ (reference sequence). The CDR3 DNA reads as TGTGCCAGCAGCATACAGACTAGCGGGAAAGCAGATACGCAGTATTTT. It yields the protein CASSIQTSGKADTQYF.

The J gene is TRBJ2-7, the V gene TRBV30; TRBD1 matches at 11 bases. The CDR3 is 15 residues long. Germline V CDR1 and CDR2: GTSNPN, SVGIG (reference sequence). V shed 1 base and J 5 bases; nucleotides not matched to a gene: 7. The CDR3 here is CAWSARDRGIDEQYF. The DNA for the CDR3 is TGTGCCTGGAGTGCCCGGGACAGGGGGATCGACGAGCAGTACTTC.

In this sample, this clone turned up once. J is TRBJ2-1 and V is TRBV4-1; 7 positions match TRBD2. V was pared by 0 bases and J by 4 bases, with 6 bases of the junction left unmatched. Germline V lookup: CDR1 MGHRA, CDR2 YSYEKL. CDR3 length: 16 amino acids. DNA of the CDR3: TGCGCCAGCAGCCAAGATCCGGGACTACAATACAATGAGCAGTTCTTC. Translation gives CASSQDPGLQYNEQFF.

This sequence joins TRBV5-1 and TRBJ1-6, with D possibly matching TRBD1 (6 bases). Germline CDR1 is SGHRS and CDR2 is YFSETQ. The V gene lost 1 base and the J gene lost 3 bases, with 11 bases spanning the gap. The CDR3 is made up of 16 amino acids. The CDR3 is CASSLTGTYYNSPLHF. CDR3 nucleotides: TGCGCCAGCAGCTTGACAGGGACCTACTATAATTCACCCCTCCACTTT.

V usage is TRBV19 and J usage is TRBJ1-1, with unresolved D. The CDR3 totals 13 residues. Germline CDR1 LNHDA, CDR2 SQIVND (reference sequence). V was trimmed by 5 bases and J by 3 bases, leaving 10 bases between them. This CDR3 reads CASSVKEDTEAFF. CDR3 bases: TGTGCCAGTAGTGTCAAGGAGGACACTGAAGCTTTCTTT.

The genes are TRBV19 and TRBJ1-5; the match to TRBD1 covers 7 bases. Germline CDR1 and CDR2: LNHDA and SQIVND (reference sequence). V shed 5 bases, J shed 3 bases, and the junction held 7 bases outside the gene matches. The CDR3 extends over 15 amino acids. The CDR3 here is CASSFDRAINQPQHF. CDR3 coding DNA: TGTGCCAGTAGTTTTGACAGGGCCATCAATCAGCCCCAGCATTTT.

The CDR3 coding sequence is TGTGCCAGCAGCCCCTCGGCCCCCAACACCGGGGAGCTGTTTTTT. Amino acids: CASSPSAPNTGELFF. The V gene is TRBV5-4, the J gene TRBJ2-2; no clear D. Germline loops: CDR1 SGHNT, CDR2 YYREEE (reference sequence). V was shortened by 4 bases and J by 2 bases, with 12 bases between the two germline ends. The CDR3 loop spans 15 amino acids.

The J gene is TRBJ1-5, the V gene TRBV10-1; 9 bases agree with TRBD1. V shed 2 bases and J 4 bases; nucleotides not matched to a gene: 12. This CDR3 is built from 18 residues. Germline CDR1 WNHNN, CDR2 SYGVQD (reference sequence). The CDR3 region is CASSEPYKTGGWNQPQHF. The CDR3 nucleotides read TGCGCCAGCAGTGAGCCCTATAAGACAGGGGGTTGGAATCAGCCCCAGCATTTT.

The chain joins TRBV4-3 to TRBJ2-1; TRBD2 matches 7 bases. Germline V gene lookup returns CDR1 LGHNA and CDR2 YSLEER. Trimming took 3 bases from V and 4 from J; bases not matched to a gene: 6. This CDR3 is built from 15 residues. The CDR3 sequence is CASSQGGSVYNEQFF. The CDR3 DNA is TGCGCCAGCAGCCAGGGCGGGAGCGTTTACAATGAGCAGTTCTTC.

The J gene is TRBJ1-2, the V gene TRBV28; no clear D gene. The V and J ends lost 5 bases and 13 bases respectively, with 20 bases between them. The V gene's germline CDR1 is MDHEN and CDR2 SYDVKM. The CDR3 length is 13 residues. The CDR3 spells CASSTPTIGSGTF. The CDR3 DNA sequence: TGTGCCAGCAGTACCCCGACAATTGGGTCGGGCACCTTC.

The chain recombines TRBV25-1 with TRBJ2-3; 10 nucleotides align to TRBD2. V was clipped by 9 bases and J by 4 bases; unmatched bases: 10. Germline V gives CDR1 MGHDK, CDR2 SYGVNS. The CDR3 is made up of 15 amino acids. CDR3 sequence (DNA): TGTGCCAGTTCTAGCGGGAGAGGTGGGCCAGATACGCAGTATTTT. Amino acid sequence: CASSSGRGGPDTQYF.

This clone showed up just a few times. This rearrangement joins TRBV4-3 to TRBJ1-1; D not resolved. The length of the CDR3 is 15 residues. CDR1 and CDR2 from the germline V gene are LGHNA and YSLEER. Trimming removed 0 bases at V and 6 bases at J, with 14 bases between. CDR3: CASSQDPGRYAEAFF. As DNA, the CDR3 is TGCGCCAGCAGCCAAGATCCAGGAAGGTACGCTGAAGCTTTCTTT.

This rearrangement joins TRBV7-8 to TRBJ2-1; 12 bases agree with TRBD2. From germline, CDR1 is SGHVS and CDR2 FQNEAQ. The CDR3 runs to 16 residues. Trimming took 1 base from V and 7 from J; bases not matched to a gene: 5. The CDR3 here is CASSLVRLAGDNEQFF. Written as DNA, the CDR3 is TGTGCCAGCAGCTTAGTGCGACTAGCGGGAGATAATGAGCAGTTCTTC.

The chain has TRBV28 and TRBJ1-1; D might be TRBD1 (5 bases). This CDR3 has 17 amino acids. V was cut by 2 bases and J by 0 bases, with 16 bases left in between. The germline CDR1 and CDR2 sequences are MDHEN and SYDVKM. CDR3 nucleotide sequence: TGTGCCAGCAGTTTACCTCGACCAGGGTATCTGAACACTGAAGCTTTCTTT. Its translation: CASSLPRPGYLNTEAFF.

The V call is TRBV7-2, the J call TRBJ1-5; no clear D gene. CDR1 is SGHTA and CDR2 is FQGNSA in the germline V gene. V shed 5 bases and J shed 4 bases, with 9 bases lying between them. The length of the CDR3 is 13 residues. The CDR3 bases are TGTGCCAGCAGCACAGTGCGAAATCAGCCCCAGCATTTT. Encoded protein: CASSTVRNQPQHF.

V gene TRBV18 combines with J gene TRBJ2-1, with 8 bases aligning to TRBD1. CDR3 length equals 15 residues. Germline CDR1 reads KGHSH; CDR2 reads LQKENI. After removal of 6 bases from V and 1 base from J, the junction contained 5 bases not matched to a gene. The CDR3 DNA reads TGTGCCAGCTCGCAACAGGGGGATTCCTACAATGAGCAGTTCTTC. Encoded protein: CASSQQGDSYNEQFF.

The rearrangement links TRBV4-2 to TRBJ2-7; TRBD2 might be the D (5 bases). Trimming took 0 bases from V and 3 from J, leaving 6 bases between them. The CDR3 contains 13 residues. CDR1 is LGHNA, CDR2 YNFKEQ, per germline. CDR3 sequence reads: CASSQDGGYEQYF. The DNA of the CDR3 is TGTGCCAGCAGCCAAGACGGAGGCTACGAGCAGTACTTC.

The rearrangement links TRBV5-6 to TRBJ2-5; 7 bases are a match to TRBD2. Germline trimming cut 2 bases from V and 3 bases from J; bases unmatched to any gene: 4. Germline V CDR1 and CDR2: SGHDT, YYEEEE. CDR3 length: 14 residues. CDR3 coding DNA: TGTGCCAGCAGCTTCGGGGGAGGGGAAGAGACCCAGTACTTC. Amino acids: CASSFGGGEETQYF.

The chain joins TRBV4-1 to TRBJ2-3, with D unclear. This CDR3 spans 17 amino acids. Germline V gene sequence: CDR1 MGHRA, CDR2 YSYEKL. V was clipped by 3 bases and J by 1 base, with 17 bases between them. CDR3 residues: CASSHPPRRFRTDTQYF. In DNA, the CDR3 is TGCGCCAGCAGCCACCCGCCTCGAAGGTTCCGCACAGATACGCAGTATTTT.

The rearrangement joins TRBV20-1 to TRBJ2-7; D uncertain. This CDR3 region has 11 residues. In germline, CDR1 is DFQATT, CDR2 SNEGSKA (reference sequence). V was clipped by 6 bases and J by 5 bases, with 11 bases between them. The CDR3 bases are TGCAGTGCCACCACCCTTAACGAGCAGTACTTC. Residues: CSATTLNEQYF.

This clone came up once. The chain recombines TRBV5-1 with TRBJ2-7; 9 bases map to TRBD1. This CDR3 region has 16 residues. With V trimmed by 4 bases and J by 5 bases, 13 bases remained unmatched. Germline lookup yields CDR1 SGHRS and CDR2 YFSETQ. This CDR3 reads CASSLFSRTGENEQYF. The CDR3 DNA sequence: TGCGCCAGCAGCCTCTTTTCGAGGACAGGGGAGAACGAGCAGTACTTC.